This T cell receptor beta chain derives from a study of cytomegalovirus exposure and HLA in healthy donors. PCR used 60 Vbeta primers and 13 Jbeta primers. Assay used: immunoSEQ multiplex PCR; TCRdb lists only in-frame clones, some missing. In the table there are about 140,000 clones, roughly 62% of which are singletons. V was trimmed by 0 bases and J by 5 bases, leaving 12 bases between them. The CDR3 extends over 15 amino acids. CDR1 SGHRS and CDR2 YFSETQ come from the germline V gene. This clone was seen once. Antigen unknown. Study-level points and caveats: Most TCR sequences proved rare, with some public TCRs found in many donors. Per a later analysis, HLA-associated TCR beta chains showed more clonal expansion than other, equally common TCR beta chains. Associated with cytomegalovirus, according to the listing, were 150 to 200 TCR beta chains. Donors were assumed by presence/absence analyses to have roughly uniform sequencing depth.

The rearrangement links TRBV5-1 to TRBJ2-1; D possibly corresponds to TRBD2 (6 bases). The TCR comes from a man in his sixties in good health and CMV-seronegative. Sequencing used PBMCs. This CDR3 reads CASSLDGGGHNEQFF. CDR3 bases: TGCGCCAGCAGCTTGGATGGGGGAGGTCACAATGAGCAGTTCTTC.